The 11 T cell receptor beta chains presented below share a single source sample, sequenced in a study of technical replicates of blood from several donors. Generated by immunoSEQ multiplex PCR, the TCRdb table keeps only in-frame clones and is missing some. Found here are approximately 79,000 clones, around 97% of them singletons; the top ten hold almost 0.3%. Sequencing input: T cells isolated from PBMCs. These receptors originate from a human donor in good health.

The rearrangement uses TRBV25-1 and TRBJ2-7, with 11 bases matching TRBD2. The CDR3 consists of 16 residues. With V trimmed by 4 bases and J by 4 bases, 9 bases remained unmatched. CDR1 is MGHDK, CDR2 SYGVNS, per germline. CDR3 sequence reads: CASSGGLAVGSYEQYF. The CDR3 nucleotides read TGTGCCAGCAGTGGGGGACTAGCGGTTGGATCTTACGAGCAGTACTTC.

A word on this clone: Germline is not matched at one junction end, which may reflect a read error. J is TRBJ2-7 and V is TRBV30; TRBD2 aligns across 9 bases. CDR1 is GTSNPN and CDR2 is SVGIG in the germline V gene (reference sequence). CDR3 length equals 11 residues. The CDR3 loop reads CSAGGAYEQYF. The CDR3 nucleotides read TGCTCCGCGGGGGGGGCGTACGAGCAGTACTTC.

The V gene is TRBV9, the J gene TRBJ2-5; no definite D call. The V gene's germline CDR1 is SGDLS and CDR2 YYNGEE. The CDR3 is 13 amino acids. Deletions cut 0 bases from V and 0 bases from J, with 3 bases between. The CDR3 sequence is CASSVAYQETQYF. The CDR3 bases are TGTGCCAGCAGCGTAGCATACCAAGAGACCCAGTACTTC.

CDR3 DNA: TGTGCCTGGAGCCGGATGGGGACAGGGACTTTCTTT. Translated: CAWSRMGTGTFF. This sequence joins TRBV30 and TRBJ1-1; 9 positions agree with TRBD1. The CDR3 length is 12 residues. V dropped 3 bases and J dropped 12; count of bases not matched to a gene: 8. Germline V gene data show CDR1 as GTSNPN and CDR2 as SVGIG (reference sequence).

Here the CDR3 reads CASSVGPNQPQHF. Written as DNA, the CDR3 is TGTGCCAGCAGCGTGGGGCCCAATCAGCCCCAGCATTTT. The chain combines TRBV5-6 with TRBJ1-5; tentative D call: TRBD1 (5 bases). Looked up from germline, CDR1 is SGHDT and CDR2 is YYEEEE. V was shortened by 4 bases and J by 3 bases, with 8 bases between the two germline ends. CDR3 size: 13 residues.

This clone was observed once. V is TRBV9 and J is TRBJ2-4; weak D call: TRBD1 (6 bases). With 0 bases removed from V and 8 bases from J, the gap between germline ends came to 15 bases. Germline loops: CDR1 SGDLS, CDR2 YYNGEE. There are 15 residues in the CDR3. CDR3 in DNA: TGTGCCAGCAGCGTAGCCCCTAATTCAGGGGACATTCAGTACTTC. It translates to CASSVAPNSGDIQYF.

The gene calls are TRBV6-5 and TRBJ1-2; 8 bases are shared with TRBD1. The CDR3 is 15 amino acids. CDR1 is MNHEY, CDR2 SVGAGI, per germline. The ends lost 0 bases at V and 4 bases at J; junction bases unmatched: 4. Here the CDR3 DNA reads TGTGCCAGCAGTTACTCGGGACAGGTGACCTATGGCTACACCTTC. Amino acid sequence: CASSYSGQVTYGYTF.

This rearrangement joins TRBV9 to TRBJ1-5, with a possible D match to TRBD1 (5 bases). Germline V gene sequence: CDR1 SGDLS, CDR2 YYNGEE. The CDR3 extends over 15 amino acids. V dropped 0 bases and J dropped 6 bases, with 13 bases sitting between them. CDR3 coding DNA: TGTGCCAGCAGCGTAGACGCAGGGAACGGTCAGCCCCAGCATTTT. Its translation: CASSVDAGNGQPQHF.

The chain has TRBV27 and TRBJ2-1, with D perhaps matching TRBD2 (5 bases). V was shortened by 3 bases and J by 8 bases, with 17 bases between the two germline ends. Germline V gene data show CDR1 as MNHEY and CDR2 as SMNVEV (reference sequence). This CDR3 is 15 amino acids long. In DNA form, the CDR3 reads TGTGCCAGCAGTTTTAGAGGGCCCCTTATGGATGAGCAGTTCTTC. This sequence encodes CASSFRGPLMDEQFF.

Sample share makes this clone medium-sized. The chain couples TRBV6-5 to TRBJ2-7; D is possibly TRBD1 (6 bases). Germline loops: CDR1 MNHEY, CDR2 SVGAGI. There are 13 residues in the CDR3. Trimming took 6 bases from V and 3 from J, leaving 12 bases between them. This CDR3 reads CASRGGQNYEQYF. CDR3 sequence (DNA): TGTGCCAGCAGAGGAGGACAGAACTACGAGCAGTACTTC.

The V and J genes are TRBV6-6 and TRBJ2-7, with D perhaps TRBD1 (6 bases). The V gene's germline CDR1 is MNHNY and CDR2 SVGAGI (reference sequence). The CDR3 extends over 13 amino acids. V was cut by 6 bases and J by 0 bases, with 9 bases left in between. This CDR3 reads CASSKGHSYEQYF. The CDR3 DNA follows: TGTGCCAGCAGCAAGGGACACTCCTACGAGCAGTACTTC.